This TCR beta chain comes out of a study of blood T cell repertoires in COVID-19. Across the study: Samples taken during acute and convalescent COVID-19 were collected in the United States, Italy and Spain.

Clones were sequenced by immunoSEQ multiplex PCR, and TCRdb holds only the in-frame ones, with some missing. The sample includes approximately 220,000 clones, roughly four fifths seen only once; the top ten take roughly 4.7%. This CDR3 contains 17 residues. Looked up from germline, CDR1 is MNHEY and CDR2 is SMNVEV (reference sequence). Between the trimmed V and J ends, which lost 5 bases and 0 bases, there was a span of 17 bases. The sample consisted of peripheral blood. This sequence was found in a woman between 65 and 79 years old with acute or convalescent COVID-19. The chain joins TRBV27 to TRBJ1-5; D is possibly TRBD1 (6 bases). This CDR3 reads CASSPKPTGNSNQPQHF. The CDR3 nucleotides read TGTGCCAGCAGTCCTAAGCCGACAGGAAATAGCAATCAGCCCCAGCATTTT.